The present T cell receptor beta chain was sequenced within a study of blood T cell repertoires in COVID-19. Here immunoSEQ multiplex PCR was the method, and the copy in TCRdb shows in-frame clones only, minus some. The sample records 350,000 to 550,000 clones, approximately 90% being singletons. This clonotype was obtained from a woman in her twenties or thirties with acute or convalescent COVID-19. Specimen: peripheral blood.

The CDR3 sequence is CSVEAGDTYEQYF. The CDR3 DNA sequence: TGCAGCGTTGAAGCAGGGGACACCTACGAGCAGTACTTC. This chain connects TRBV29-1 to TRBJ2-7, with D maybe TRBD1 (6 bases). Germline loops: CDR1 SQVTM, CDR2 ANQGSEA. CDR3 length: 13 residues. Trimming stripped 1 base from V and 2 bases from J, with 9 bases between.